These T cell receptor beta chains were read from a single sample in a study of cytomegalovirus exposure and HLA in healthy donors. The table came from immunoSEQ multiplex PCR; TCRdb's copy has only in-frame clones and leaves some out. The table records about 170,000 clones, under 85% of them present only once. The source material was PBMCs. These receptor sequences come from a female donor in good health and CMV-seronegative. Both conserved end residues are part of each CDR3. The D gene is left open where the match is weak. The size entry is marked missing in some rows and otherwise reads once, few, many or a size class.

cdr3_aa: CAISELNDRGRGNTIYF; cdr3_nt: TGTGCCATCAGTGAGCTCAACGACAGGGGACGAGGAAACACCATATATTTT; clone_size: once; v_call: TRBV10-3; d_call: TRBD1; j_call: TRBJ1-3
cdr3_aa: CASSLGDRVGNYGYTF; cdr3_nt: TGTGCCAGCAGCTTAGGGGACAGGGTAGGGAACTATGGCTACACCTTC; clone_size: -; v_call: TRBV5-6; d_call: TRBD1; j_call: TRBJ1-2
cdr3_aa: CASSQARLAVASYNEQFF; cdr3_nt: TGTGCCAGCAGCCAAGCTCGACTAGCGGTAGCCTCCTACAATGAGCAGTTCTTC; clone_size: -; v_call: TRBV14; d_call: TRBD2; j_call: TRBJ2-1
cdr3_aa: CAISSGGYNEQFF; cdr3_nt: TGTGCCATCTCTAGCGGGGGTTACAATGAGCAGTTCTTC; clone_size: -; v_call: TRBV19; d_call: TRBD2; j_call: TRBJ2-1
cdr3_aa: CASSQRLDQFF; cdr3_nt: TGTGCCAGCAGCCAAAGGCTAGACCAGTTCTTC; clone_size: -; v_call: TRBV14; d_call: -; j_call: TRBJ2-1
cdr3_aa: CASSPSEETDTQYF; cdr3_nt: TGTGCCAGCAGCCCCTCCGAAGAAACTGATACGCAGTATTTT; clone_size: -; v_call: TRBV6-5; d_call: -; j_call: TRBJ2-3
cdr3_aa: CASSFGDTHNEQFF; cdr3_nt: TGTGCCAGTAGTTTTGGGGACACACACAATGAGCAGTTCTTC; clone_size: -; v_call: TRBV19; d_call: -; j_call: TRBJ2-1
cdr3_aa: CASSQRGGRYEQYF; cdr3_nt: TGTGCCAGCTCACAAAGGGGAGGGAGGTACGAGCAGTACTTC; clone_size: -; v_call: TRBV18; d_call: TRBD2; j_call: TRBJ2-7
cdr3_aa: CASSIATGANYGYTF; cdr3_nt: TGTGCCAGTAGTATAGCGACAGGGGCGAACTATGGCTACACCTTC; clone_size: -; v_call: TRBV19; d_call: TRBD1; j_call: TRBJ1-2
cdr3_aa: CASSIERSSYNEQFF; cdr3_nt: TGTGCCAGTAGTATCGAGCGAAGCTCCTACAATGAGCAGTTCTTC; clone_size: -; v_call: TRBV19; d_call: -; j_call: TRBJ2-1
cdr3_aa: CASSRQARGEKLFF; cdr3_nt: TGTGCCAGCTCTCGACAGGCGAGGGGTGAAAAACTGTTTTTT; clone_size: -; v_call: TRBV18; d_call: -; j_call: TRBJ1-4
cdr3_aa: CASSSFLTGEKLFF; cdr3_nt: TGTGCCAGCAGCTCCTTCTTGACGGGTGAAAAACTGTTTTTT; clone_size: -; v_call: TRBV5-4; d_call: -; j_call: TRBJ1-4
cdr3_aa: CASSQRPEQGTGELFF; cdr3_nt: TGCGCCAGCAGCCAAAGGCCTGAACAGGGTACCGGGGAGCTGTTTTTT; clone_size: -; v_call: TRBV4-1; d_call: -; j_call: TRBJ2-2
cdr3_aa: CASSGDRMNTEAFF; cdr3_nt: TGTGCCAGCAGCGGGGACAGAATGAACACTGAAGCTTTCTTT; clone_size: few; v_call: TRBV6-6; d_call: TRBD1; j_call: TRBJ1-1
cdr3_aa: CASSIPLGAGGTDTQYF; cdr3_nt: TGTGCCAGTAGTATACCCTTGGGTGCGGGAGGCACAGATACGCAGTATTTT; clone_size: -; v_call: TRBV19; d_call: TRBD2; j_call: TRBJ2-3
cdr3_aa: CASSKNRARNTEAFF; cdr3_nt: TGTGCCAGCAGCAAAAACAGGGCTAGGAACACTGAAGCTTTCTTT; clone_size: few; v_call: TRBV7-8; d_call: -; j_call: TRBJ1-1
cdr3_aa: CASSGQGELRYEQYF; cdr3_nt: TGTGCCAGCAGTGGCCAGGGGGAGCTGAGGTACGAGCAGTACTTC; clone_size: -; v_call: TRBV28; d_call: TRBD1; j_call: TRBJ2-7
cdr3_aa: CASSRDRAPDTQYF; cdr3_nt: TGTGCCAGCAGCCGGGACAGGGCCCCAGATACGCAGTATTTT; clone_size: -; v_call: TRBV2; d_call: TRBD1; j_call: TRBJ2-3
cdr3_aa: CASSPRTLPNNEQFF; cdr3_nt: TGTGCCAGCAGCCCGAGAACCCTACCAAACAATGAGCAGTTCTTC; clone_size: once; v_call: TRBV7-3; d_call: -; j_call: TRBJ2-1
cdr3_aa: CSVGPTQETQYF; cdr3_nt: TGCAGCGTTGGGCCGACACAAGAGACCCAGTACTTC; clone_size: -; v_call: TRBV29-1; d_call: -; j_call: TRBJ2-5
cdr3_aa: CSVESQPGETQYF; cdr3_nt: TGCAGCGTTGAATCTCAGCCCGGGGAGACCCAGTACTTC; clone_size: once; v_call: TRBV29-1; d_call: -; j_call: TRBJ2-5
cdr3_aa: CASSEYWGRLQETQYF; cdr3_nt: TGTGCCAGCAGTGAATATTGGGGCAGACTCCAAGAGACCCAGTACTTC; clone_size: few; v_call: TRBV6-1; d_call: -; j_call: TRBJ2-5
cdr3_aa: CASSTGTDPSNQPQHF; cdr3_nt: TGCGCCAGCAGCACAGGGACAGACCCTAGCAATCAGCCCCAGCATTTT; clone_size: -; v_call: TRBV5-1; d_call: TRBD1; j_call: TRBJ1-5
cdr3_aa: CASSPTGTRLYNEQFF; cdr3_nt: TGTGCCAGCTCACCTACCGGGACTCGATTATACAATGAGCAGTTCTTC; clone_size: -; v_call: TRBV18; d_call: -; j_call: TRBJ2-1
cdr3_aa: CASSLDVLAGHRGDNEQFF; cdr3_nt: TGTGCCAGCAGCTTAGATGTACTAGCGGGGCATAGGGGAGACAATGAGCAGTTCTTC; clone_size: -; v_call: TRBV5-4; d_call: TRBD2; j_call: TRBJ2-1
cdr3_aa: CASSQLAGARRDTQYF; cdr3_nt: TGCGCCAGCAGCCAACTAGCGGGGGCGAGGAGGGATACGCAGTATTTT; clone_size: -; v_call: TRBV4-1; d_call: TRBD2; j_call: TRBJ2-3
cdr3_aa: CASSPFGGGAGETQYF; cdr3_nt: TGTGCCAGCAGCCCGTTCGGCGGGGGGGCCGGAGAGACCCAGTACTTC; clone_size: -; v_call: TRBV5-4; d_call: TRBD2; j_call: TRBJ2-5
cdr3_aa: CASSSGTGGGRGGYTF; cdr3_nt: TGTGCCAGCAGTTCCGGGACAGGGGGTGGTAGAGGTGGCTACACCTTC; clone_size: -; v_call: TRBV6-5; d_call: TRBD1; j_call: TRBJ1-2
cdr3_aa: CASSRLAGAYNEQFF; cdr3_nt: TGCGCCAGCAGCCGATTAGCGGGAGCCTACAATGAGCAGTTCTTC; clone_size: -; v_call: TRBV4-1; d_call: TRBD2; j_call: TRBJ2-1
cdr3_aa: CASSLKTSGRDNEQFF; cdr3_nt: TGTGCCAGCAGCCTCAAGACTAGCGGGAGGGACAATGAGCAGTTCTTC; clone_size: -; v_call: TRBV4-2; d_call: TRBD2; j_call: TRBJ2-1
cdr3_aa: CASSPGLGHNEQFF; cdr3_nt: TGTGCCAGCAGCCCGGGACTAGGTCACAATGAGCAGTTCTTC; clone_size: -; v_call: TRBV7-3; d_call: TRBD2; j_call: TRBJ2-1
cdr3_aa: CASRPTTGDYGYTF; cdr3_nt: TGTGCCAGCAGACCTACCACAGGGGACTATGGCTACACCTTC; clone_size: -; v_call: TRBV5-6; d_call: TRBD1; j_call: TRBJ1-2
cdr3_aa: CASSWSRGGGGETQYF; cdr3_nt: TGTGCCAGCAGCTGGTCTAGGGGCGGGGGGGGAGAGACCCAGTACTTC; clone_size: -; v_call: TRBV5-4; d_call: TRBD2; j_call: TRBJ2-5
cdr3_aa: CASSVRDKRPDTQYF; cdr3_nt: TGTGCCAGCAGCGTACGGGACAAGCGGCCAGATACGCAGTATTTT; clone_size: once; v_call: TRBV9; d_call: -; j_call: TRBJ2-3
cdr3_aa: CASSEDRGGQPQHF; cdr3_nt: TGTGCCAGCAGCGAGGACAGGGGCGGTCAGCCCCAGCATTTT; clone_size: few; v_call: TRBV7-2; d_call: TRBD1; j_call: TRBJ1-5
cdr3_aa: CSVSGGRGTEAFF; cdr3_nt: TGCAGCGTGTCGGGAGGGAGGGGCACTGAAGCTTTCTTT; clone_size: -; v_call: TRBV29-1; d_call: -; j_call: TRBJ1-1
cdr3_aa: CASSPPLAENNEQFF; cdr3_nt: TGTGCCAGCAGCCCTCCTTTAGCGGAAAACAATGAGCAGTTCTTC; clone_size: -; v_call: TRBV11-3; d_call: -; j_call: TRBJ2-1
cdr3_aa: CASSFFPGEGNQPQHF; cdr3_nt: TGTGCCAGCAGTTTTTTCCCCGGGGAGGGCAATCAGCCCCAGCATTTT; clone_size: -; v_call: TRBV2; d_call: -; j_call: TRBJ1-5
cdr3_aa: CASSIQGEVNTEAFF; cdr3_nt: TGCGCCAGCAGCATACAGGGGGAAGTGAACACTGAAGCTTTCTTT; clone_size: few; v_call: TRBV5-1; d_call: TRBD1; j_call: TRBJ1-1
cdr3_aa: CSSSRETQYF; cdr3_nt: TGTTCCAGCAGCCGGGAGACCCAGTACTTC; clone_size: -; v_call: TRBV7-9; d_call: -; j_call: TRBJ2-5
cdr3_aa: CASSSGTSLGEQFF; cdr3_nt: TGCGCCAGCAGCTCCGGGACTAGCTTGGGTGAGCAGTTCTTC; clone_size: -; v_call: TRBV5-1; d_call: TRBD2; j_call: TRBJ2-1
cdr3_aa: CASRLFAGAHQETQYF; cdr3_nt: TGTGCAAGTCGCTTATTCGCGGGGGCACACCAAGAGACCCAGTACTTC; clone_size: -; v_call: TRBV12-2; d_call: -; j_call: TRBJ2-5
cdr3_aa: CASTPRDRGSTEAFF; cdr3_nt: TGTGCCAGTACCCCTCGGGACAGGGGGAGCACTGAAGCTTTCTTT; clone_size: few; v_call: TRBV19; d_call: TRBD1; j_call: TRBJ1-1
cdr3_aa: CASRAGLGFEQYF; cdr3_nt: TGTGCCAGCAGGGCAGGACTAGGTTTCGAGCAGTACTTC; clone_size: -; v_call: TRBV27; d_call: TRBD2; j_call: TRBJ2-7
cdr3_aa: CASSTRQVGNTEAFF; cdr3_nt: TGTGCCAGTAGTACGAGACAGGTCGGGAACACTGAAGCTTTCTTT; clone_size: -; v_call: TRBV19; d_call: -; j_call: TRBJ1-1
cdr3_aa: CASTDYRGGYGYTF; cdr3_nt: TGTGCCAGCACTGACTACAGGGGCGGCTATGGCTACACCTTC; clone_size: -; v_call: TRBV28; d_call: TRBD1; j_call: TRBJ1-2
cdr3_aa: CASSQGLTNQETQYF; cdr3_nt: TGCGCCAGCAGCCAAGGGCTTACAAACCAAGAGACCCAGTACTTC; clone_size: -; v_call: TRBV4-3; d_call: -; j_call: TRBJ2-5